This entry lists 12 T cell receptor beta chains sequenced from one sample in a study of blood T cell repertoires in COVID-19. Profiled with immunoSEQ multiplex PCR; TCRdb holds only in-frame clones, not every one. The repertoire includes some 310,000 clones, roughly nine tenths of them detected once, and less than 3% sits in the top ten. Sequencing was performed on peripheral blood. Receptors originate from a woman aged 25 to 39 with COVID-19, enrolled during active disease.

The V call is TRBV20-1, the J call TRBJ2-5; 9 nucleotides align to TRBD1. Germline values: CDR1 DFQATT, CDR2 SNEGSKA (reference sequence). The CDR3 totals 17 residues. The V gene end was trimmed by 3 bases and the J gene end by 5 bases; junction bases not matched to a gene: 16. The CDR3 DNA is TGCAGTGCTAGTACCCCCTTACACAGGGGGCGAGGGGAGACCCAGTACTTC. Translating it yields CSASTPLHRGRGETQYF.

This clone was observed a single time. In DNA form, the CDR3 reads TGTGCCAGCAGCGACCAAGGGGGCCCATATGAGCAGTACTTC. Translated: CASSDQGGPYEQYF. The V and J genes are TRBV3-1 (or the pseudogene TRBV3-2) and TRBJ2-7; 7 nucleotides line up with TRBD1. The CDR3 runs 14 residues. Trimming took 5 bases from V and 7 from J; bases not matched to a gene: 11. CDR1 LGHDT and CDR2 YNNKEL come from the germline V gene (reference sequence).

This chain joins TRBV5-1 and TRBJ2-7; 10 bases map to TRBD1. Unmatched junction bases numbered 6, after V lost 4 bases and J lost 5 bases. The germline gives CDR1 SGHRS, CDR2 YFSETQ. There are 14 residues in the CDR3. Here the CDR3 DNA reads TGCGCCAGCAGCCAACGGGACAGGGGACACGAGCAGTACTTC. It codes for CASSQRDRGHEQYF.

The chain links TRBV9 to TRBJ2-3, with 7 bases aligning to TRBD2. J lost 0 bases, V lost 4 bases, and 5 bases had no gene match. CDR1 is SGDLS, CDR2 YYNGEE, per germline. There are 15 residues in the CDR3. The CDR3 loop is CASSMGEGSTDTQYF. Here the CDR3 DNA reads TGTGCCAGCAGCATGGGGGAGGGGAGCACAGATACGCAGTATTTT.

This chain uses TRBV9 with TRBJ1-1; 10 bases agree with TRBD1. Germline V gives CDR1 SGDLS, CDR2 YYNGEE. Trimming cost V 0 bases and J 4 bases; bases outside gene matches: 3. The CDR3 covers 15 residues. This chain's CDR3 is CASSVGRTGGTEAFF. The DNA of the CDR3 is TGTGCCAGCAGCGTAGGTCGGACAGGGGGCACTGAAGCTTTCTTT. The whole variable domain, remainder taken from reference TRBV9 and TRBJ1-1, is DSGVTQTPKHLITATGQRVTLRCSPRSGDLSVYWYQQSLDQGLQFLIQYYNGEERAKGNILERFSAQQFPDLHSELNLSSLELGDSALYFCASSVGRTGGTEAFFGQGTRLTVV.

The J gene is TRBJ1-6, the V gene TRBV20-1; D not resolved. The V and J ends lost 3 bases and 6 bases respectively, with 15 bases between them. The germline gives CDR1 DFQATT, CDR2 SNEGSKA (reference sequence). The length of the CDR3 is 15 residues. The CDR3 DNA follows: TGCAGTGCTAGTAGTGCCGCTAGCGTTAATTCACCCCTCCACTTT. It specifies CSASSAASVNSPLHF.

The CDR3 DNA is TGTGCCAGCAGGGTCGTAGTAAGCACAGATACGCAGTATTTT. Translating gives CASRVVVSTDTQYF. This chain connects TRBV6-5 to TRBJ2-3; the D is unclear. V lost 6 bases, J lost 0 bases, and 10 bases lay in between. This CDR3 has 14 amino acids. Germline V gene lookup returns CDR1 MNHEY and CDR2 SVGAGI.

For the CDR3, the DNA is TGTGCCACCACCGGGACTAGCGGGACCGGGGAGCTGTTTTTT. Translation: CATTGTSGTGELFF. The chain recombines TRBV24-1 with TRBJ2-2, with 12 bases lining up with TRBD2. With 8 bases clipped from V and 5 bases from J, the junction kept 2 bases outside the gene matches. Germline CDR1 and CDR2: KGHDR and SFDVKD. CDR3 length: 14 amino acids.

The genes are TRBV30 and TRBJ2-3, with 10 bases aligning to TRBD1. The CDR3 runs 15 residues. Germline V gene data show CDR1 as GTSNPN and CDR2 as SVGIG (reference sequence). V lost 0 bases to trimming and J lost 4 bases; unmatched junction nucleotides: 4. CDR3 region: CAWSVRGTGADTQYF. In nucleotides, the CDR3 is TGTGCCTGGAGTGTACGGGGGACAGGGGCAGATACGCAGTATTTT. Filled out from reference TRBV30 and TRBJ2-3, the complete variable domain reads SQTIHQWPATLVQPVGSPLSLECTVEGTSNPNLYWYRQAAGRGLQLLFYSVGIGQISSEVPQNLSASRPQDRQFILSSKKLLLSDSGFYLCAWSVRGTGADTQYFGPGTRLTVL.

The chain employs TRBV19 and TRBJ2-7; D unclear. CDR1 and CDR2 (germline): LNHDA, SQIVND (reference sequence). This CDR3 contains 14 residues. The V end was cut by 3 bases, the J end by 2 bases, with 11 bases between. In nucleotides, the CDR3 is TGTGCCAGTAGTATTAGTGGCAGGACCTACGAGCAGTACTTC. It encodes CASSISGRTYEQYF.

The chain recombines TRBV24-1 with TRBJ2-7; 12 bases fit TRBD2. The CDR3 has 15 amino acids. Unmatched junction bases numbered 0, after V lost 1 base and J lost 3 bases. CDR1 is KGHDR, CDR2 SFDVKD, per germline. For the CDR3, the DNA is TGTGCCACCAGTGATTTACTAGCGGGAGGCTACGAGCAGTACTTC. Protein product: CATSDLLAGGYEQYF.

This rearrangement joins TRBV5-1 to TRBJ2-2; TRBD1 matches at 9 bases. Per the germline V gene, CDR1 is SGHRS and CDR2 is YFSETQ. V was pared by 4 bases and J by 4 bases, with 5 bases of the junction left unmatched. This CDR3 has 15 residues. The CDR3 coding sequence is TGCGCCAGCAGCCCGGGACAGGGTTTCACCGGGGAGCTGTTTTTT. Translating it yields CASSPGQGFTGELFF.